This T cell receptor (beta chain) derives from a study of identical twins. V gave up 1 base and J gave up 1 base, with 10 bases separating them. Looked up from germline, CDR1 is KGHSH and CDR2 is LQKENI. The CDR3 covers 15 residues. The study, taken as a whole, reports: Conclusions were based on cross-sectional statistical analysis, without following the same donors.

TCRdb re-called the 5' RACE reads through MiXCR, storing one row per CDR3 protein. Altogether 420,000 or so distinct CDR3 sequences are present, about 18% being singletons, with the ten largest covering more than 10%. Details on this clonotype: What it binds is unknown.

The sequence came from a man aged 45 to 65 in good health. Sequenced sample: naive T cells sorted from blood. This sequence joins TRBV18 and TRBJ2-5; D is unresolved. For the CDR3, the DNA is TGTGCCAGCTCACCACAACGCACAGTCCAAGAGACCCAGTACTTC. This codes for CASSPQRTVQETQYF.